Described below is a single T cell receptor (beta chain) sequence and its context. What this receptor recognizes is not known. The read falls 3 residues short of the CDR3 end, and the missing part is taken from the germline J gene. This sample was included in a study of T cells in women clearing cervical HPV infection (dated by TCRdb to 2017 to 2018). In the study overall: The cases were 25 to 30 women with histologically confirmed HPV16-related CIN3 or worse, and 2 of those women had invasive cancers. The roughly 23 controls were women who cleared a single incident HPV16 infection within 12 months without developing precancer or cancer. Since only a few of the women had HLA typing available, the possibility that HLA type was acting as a confounder could not be ruled out. For cases, the median interval between lesion detection and blood sampling was about 140 days, with an interquartile range of about 85 to 210 days. This exploratory proof-of-principle case-control study, nested within the Guanacaste HPV Natural History Study in Costa Rica, compared TCR repertoires among women with different cervical HPV16 outcomes. The parent cohort enrolled roughly 9,600 women aged 18 or older in Guanacaste, Costa Rica, during about 1992 to 1995 and followed them for less than 8 years. Five blinded duplicates per group were added as quality controls, so that about 60 samples were obtained: roughly 50 participants and some 10 replicates. Cases and controls were matched on year of sample collection and on age within five years. Cases had a median age of about 34 years and controls had a median age of around 41, with no significant differences in baseline characteristics. Blood from cases was collected at the visit where the lesion was first found, while blood from controls was collected once the infection could no longer be detected.

The immunoSEQ assay used multiplex PCR to amplify TCR beta CDR3 regions from an average of around 1,200 ng of genomic DNA per sample. To correct primer bias, the assay used a complete synthetic TCR repertoire to set an amplification baseline. The amplicons were sequenced on the Illumina platform. The paper's processing steps were these. Sequence errors were corrected by clustering with frequency ratios and a modified nearest-neighbor algorithm, and the sequences were then analyzed in the immunoSEQ Analyzer using IMGT gene definitions. At each rarefaction depth, TCR richness and evenness were averaged across 20 rarefaction repeats, and samples with fewer sequences than that depth were excluded. Wilcoxon rank sum tests with FDR correction were used to compare relative abundances of V, D and J genes between the groups. An intraclass correlation of 90% to 97% for TCR richness and an average of about 80% across 65 or so gene segments were obtained from the blinded duplicates. The immuneACCESS repertoire file appears here via TCRdb, limited to in-frame rearrangements. These files lack a portion of the clones; in checked studies, under half of the deficit traces to unresolved V genes, and the cause of the others is not known. The V and J calls and clone size are taken from that table; D and trimming were inferred from the DNA. The sample's records list 25,000 to 35,000 clones. 4.2% of the sample is in the top ten clones.

From the cysteine through the phenylalanine, the CDR3 covers 15 amino acids. The DNA shown is the part of the CDR3 that was read: 36 bases, in frame from base 1. For CDR1 and CDR2, the germline V gene (reference sequence) lists SEHNR and FQNEAQ. V lost 5 bases and J lost 1 base; the stretch between them is 12 bases long. What the study reported, not specific to this receptor: Because the number of T cells in each sample was unknown, differences in richness could reflect differing T-cell content rather than repertoire biology. Because of the cross-sectional design, the study could not determine whether the associations came before infection or resulted from infection, and neither effector/memory subsets nor HPV-specific T cells were isolated. Random forest classifiers that combined richness and V gene abundances separated cases from controls with an estimated AUC of around 0.8. Cases had lower TRBV6-7 relative abundance than controls (approximately 0.11% versus 0.16%; Bonferroni P = 0.0008). CIN3+ cases had significantly higher TCR repertoire richness than controls across sequencing depths, but evenness did not differ between the groups.

Every participant had a single incident cervical HPV16 infection, and prevalent HPV16 infections were excluded. Cervical HPV DNA was detected by MY09/MY11 PCR, and genotyping was performed by dot-blot hybridization. Around 16 mL of heparinized blood were centrifuged, and the buffy coat was aliquoted, frozen at -30°C, then stored at -80°C. QIAGEN kits were used to extract genomic DNA from the buffy coat specimens. The chain links TRBV7-9 with TRBJ2-4, with the D gene too uncertain to name. The clonotype was recovered from a woman aged 18-70 years with a cervical HPV16 infection that either progressed to CIN3+ or cleared (not recorded which). Source material: blood buffy coat. The sequenced CDR3 bases are TGTGCCAGCAGCCCGTCCTGGGCGGCCAAAAACATT. This sequence encodes CASSPSWAAKNI. The entire CDR3 protein reads CASSPSWAAKNIQYF.